The source of this T cell receptor (beta chain) is a study of PD-L1 blockade in urothelial cancer. Turning to the study itself: Across blood samples, T cells had a median count of 141,255. General observations from the study: Better survival was predicted when blood TCR clonality before treatment fell below the median.

Synthetic spike-ins, TCR analog templates, were added into each PCR. Sequencing was performed with immunoSEQ multiplex PCR; in TCRdb, only in-frame clones are kept and a portion is missing. The sample contains 45,000 or so clones, approximately 78% of which appear only once. The junction had 5 bases not matched to a gene; V was cut back by 4 bases and J by 2 bases. CDR1 is SNHLY, CDR2 FYNNEI, per germline. This CDR3 region has 15 residues. Note on this clone: Its matching antigen is unknown.

Time point in this sample: pretreatment peripheral blood. Sample contribution per patient ranged from 1 to 8, covering pretreatment and on-treatment. The chain is built from TRBV2 and TRBJ2-1; TRBD2 matches 7 bases. The source is a middle-aged man with urothelial cancer. Sequenced material: PBMCs, taken around atezolizumab (anti-PD-L1) treatment. The CDR3 coding sequence is TGTGCCAGCAGTGCCCCGGGACTAACCTACAATGAGCAGTTCTTC. This codes for CASSAPGLTYNEQFF.